This TCR beta chain was observed in a study of T cell responses to AZD1222 COVID-19 vaccine. Study observations and caveats: Recipients of AZD1222 seropositive at baseline numbered only 5 or 6. Regions left unmutated in variants are reportedly the target of nearly half of spike-specific TCRs.

Trimming pared 1 base from V and 7 bases from J, leaving 14 bases between. The CDR3 is 15 residues long. CDR1 is SGHTA and CDR2 is FQGTGA in the germline V gene. Clones were sequenced by immunoSEQ multiplex PCR, and TCRdb holds only the in-frame ones, with some missing. Here the sample spans about 130,000 clones, over 80% being singletons. As concerns this clone: Its specificity is unknown.

The specimen was peripheral blood, collected 28 days after the second AZD1222 dose. This sequence originates from an adult who received the AZD1222 COVID-19 vaccine. This rearrangement joins TRBV7-3 to TRBJ2-1; D gene uncertain. The CDR3: CASSLRGGSTNEQFF. CDR3 DNA: TGTGCCAGCAGCTTAAGGGGTGGATCTACAAATGAGCAGTTCTTC.